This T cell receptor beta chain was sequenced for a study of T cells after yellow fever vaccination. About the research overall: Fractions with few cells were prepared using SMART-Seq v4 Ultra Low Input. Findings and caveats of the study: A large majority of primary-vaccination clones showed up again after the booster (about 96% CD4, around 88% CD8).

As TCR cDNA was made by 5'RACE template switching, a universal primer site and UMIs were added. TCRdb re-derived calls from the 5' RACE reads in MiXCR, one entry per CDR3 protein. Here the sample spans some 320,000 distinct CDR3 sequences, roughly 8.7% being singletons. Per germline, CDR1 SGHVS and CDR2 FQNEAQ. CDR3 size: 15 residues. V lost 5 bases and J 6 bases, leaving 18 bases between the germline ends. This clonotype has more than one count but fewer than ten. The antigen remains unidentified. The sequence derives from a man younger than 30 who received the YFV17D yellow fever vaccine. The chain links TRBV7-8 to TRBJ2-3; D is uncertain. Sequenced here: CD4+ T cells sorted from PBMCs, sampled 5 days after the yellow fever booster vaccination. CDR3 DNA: TGTGCCAGCAGCGCCGTCGGCCGACGTGAGGATACGCAGTATTTT. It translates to CASSAVGRREDTQYF.